This T cell receptor beta chain was recorded in a study of T cell repertoires in cytomegalovirus infection. The CDR3 is 14 amino acids. V lost 1 base and J 0 bases, leaving 8 bases between the germline ends. Per the germline V gene, CDR1 is GTSNPN and CDR2 is SVGIG (reference sequence). Whole-study findings and limits: The response measured ex vivo was dominated by TCR beta clonotypes (HLA-C-restricted and CMV-specific). Using cumulative public TCR beta family frequency, the authors identified those who carried CMV together with the relevant HLA.

Turning to this clonotype: No antigen is known for it.

From the reads, TCRdb called clonotypes with MiXCR, one entry per CDR3 protein. The table records roughly 200,000 distinct CDR3 sequences, roughly a sixth of them present only once. Sequenced material: CD8+ T cells from PBMCs. The chain carries TRBV30 and TRBJ2-3, with D tentatively TRBD1 or TRBD2 (5 bases each). This TCR came from a human donor in good health (CMV status not recorded). Some clones in this sample may be carry-over from other donors' samples. The CDR3 DNA reads as TGTGCCTGGAGTGAAGGGACCAGCACAGATACGCAGTATTTT. Its protein product is CAWSEGTSTDTQYF.